Here is one T cell receptor (beta chain) with its context. There is no known antigen for this receptor. Qualities for individual bases were not recorded, and no much larger clone is one base off. This sample is part of a study of T cell responses to AZD1222 COVID-19 vaccine listed by TCRdb under 2021. A note on the overall study: A total of approximately 240 trial participants underwent TCR sequencing, of whom about 210 had received two doses of AZD1222 and approximately 25 had received two doses of the MenACWY control vaccine. Trial participants were enrolled by age into 18-55, 56-69 and 70-plus year subgroups, with about 150, 28 and 57 TCR-sequenced participants respectively.

Study-wide findings and limitations: Most participants were white British and females outnumbered males, and the authors suggested that clonal diversity may have been underestimated. The vaccine-associated CD4 TCRs covered the entire spike protein, and the dominant responses fell in regions 160-218 and 743-854. Epitopes outside the regions mutated in the B.1.351 and B.1.1.7 variants were reportedly recognized by nearly half of the unique spike-specific TCRs. Conclusions about previously exposed vaccinees are limited, since just five or six AZD1222 recipients were seropositive for SARS-CoV-2 at baseline. No day 14 peak-response samples were available, so repertoires were characterized only after the peak T cell response. In the small 56-69-year group, the increase in depth fell short of significance, most likely because of low power. After two AZD1222 doses, spike-specific TCR breadth and depth were significantly higher than at day 0 and than in MenACWY recipients.

In the germline V gene (reference sequence), CDR1 corresponds to LGHDT and CDR2 to YNNKEL. Its CDR3 holds 16 amino acids, cysteine through phenylalanine. The sequence is cut down to CDR3 DNA, 48 bases in frame from base 1. Cut back by 1 base and 5 bases, the V and J ends lie 17 bases apart. The time point label on this specimen signifies: about 28 days (+/-7) after the second vaccine dose. Because spike-specific TCR depth and breadth did not differ between the two schedules, AZD1222 recipients who got a second dose at roughly 4 weeks were pooled with those who got a second dose at roughly 12 weeks. Vaccinee samples came from UK trials COV001 and COV002, including a single-blind randomized controlled phase 2/3 trial of AZD1222 (ChAdOx1 nCoV-19) in healthy adults. For TCRbeta chain sequencing, PBMC samples were collected from trial participants at day 0 and at day 28 after the second dose. The CDR3 regions of human TCRbeta chains were analyzed by immunosequencing. As for the authors' bioinformatics: Repertoire TCRs were checked for matches against a reference library of SARS-CoV-2-specific TCRs that had been generated using the MIRA antigen-specificity platform. Breadth was defined as the fraction of unique TCRs that were SARS-CoV-2-associated. Depth was defined as the fraction of total T cells that were SARS-CoV-2-associated. Using the MIRA data, each spike-specific TCR was mapped to the spike region that the TCR reacts to and placed in a CD4 or CD8 class. Log10-transformed breadth and depth values were compared by one-way ANOVA with Sidak's multiple comparisons tests. This immuneACCESS table, as held by TCRdb, lists in-frame sequences with V and J called but not all clones. Of the missing ones, under half trace to an unresolved V gene in checked studies; the others have no known cause. That table gives V, J and clone size, and the DNA gave D and trimming. Here the sample has 100,000 to 120,000 clones; 70% to 90% occur a single time. The ten largest clones capture over 12% of the sample.

Sequenced here: peripheral blood, sampled 28 days after the second AZD1222 dose. This sequence was found in an adult who received the AZD1222 COVID-19 vaccine. The chain uses TRBV3-1 (or the pseudogene TRBV3-2) and TRBJ2-5; TRBD1 is perhaps the D gene, given 6 matching bases. The CDR3 region: CASSQGTGSRLETQYF. Read as DNA, the sequence is TGTGCCAGCAGCCAAGGTACAGGGTCTCGGTTGGAGACCCAGTACTTC.